The 26 T cell receptor beta chains listed next were all sequenced from one sample in a study of beta chain features in type 1 diabetes. General study points: Patients with Type 1 diabetes showed moderately but significantly shorter TCRB CDR3s in all four CD4+ subsets.

These receptors have no known antigen. TCRB transcripts that were expressed got sequenced, as all of the isolated RNA had been reverse transcribed. Clones were read by immunoSEQ multiplex PCR, and TCRdb kept only the in-frame ones, dropping some. Of about 370,000 clones in the sample, around 10% were seen once. The specimen sequenced was central memory CD4+ T cells from blood. The receptor set was obtained from a young man with type 1 diabetes.

This chain uses TRBV11-2 with TRBJ1-1; no firm D call. The V and J ends lost 1 base and 2 bases respectively, with 5 bases between them. CDR3 length equals 13 residues. The germline V gene encodes CDR1 SGHAT and CDR2 FQNNGV. CDR3 nucleotides: TGTGCCAGCAGCTTAGGTCATAACACTGAAGCTTTCTTT. As protein: CASSLGHNTEAFF. The whole variable domain, filled in from reference TRBV11-2 and TRBJ1-1, reads EAGVAQSPRYKIIEKRQSVAFWCNPISGHATLYWYQQILGQGPKLLIQFQNNGVVDDSQLPKDRFSAERLKGVDSTLKIQPAKLEDSAVYLCASSLGHNTEAFFGQGTRLTVV.

This clone was observed at least ten times. This rearrangement joins TRBV7-9 to TRBJ2-7; TRBD1 matches at 7 bases. CDR3 size: 14 residues. Germline V gene sequence: CDR1 SEHNR, CDR2 FQNEAQ (reference sequence). J was trimmed by 5 bases and V by 5 bases; bases with no gene match: 9. The CDR3 DNA is TGTGCCAGCAGCCTCGCCGGGACAGCTAACGAGCAGTACTTC. This codes for CASSLAGTANEQYF.

This clone came up a few times. The J gene is TRBJ2-5, the V gene TRBV5-1; no definite D call. The CDR3 totals 15 residues. V lost 1 base to trimming and J lost 5 bases, with 15 bases between them. CDR1 and CDR2 (germline): SGHRS, YFSETQ. CDR3 sequence: CASSLSWPPGETQYF. The DNA of the CDR3 is TGCGCCAGCAGCTTGTCTTGGCCCCCCGGGGAGACCCAGTACTTC.

Of note for this clone: The same CDR3 is also encoded by other DNA sequences in this sample. The rearrangement joins TRBV7-9 to TRBJ1-4; 7 bases map to TRBD1. After removal of 1 base from V and 3 bases from J, the junction contained 2 bases not matched to a gene. Germline values: CDR1 SEHNR, CDR2 FQNEAQ (reference sequence). CDR3 length: 15 amino acids. The CDR3 region is CASSLGQGSNEKLFF. Written as DNA, the CDR3 is TGTGCCAGCAGCTTAGGACAGGGTTCTAATGAAAAACTGTTTTTT. The variable domain in full, with the rest retrieved from reference TRBV7-9 and TRBJ1-4, is DTGVSQNPRHKITKRGQNVTFRCDPISEHNRLYWYRQTLGQGPEFLTYFQNEAQLEKSRLLSDRFSAERPKGSFSTLEIQRTEQGDSAMYLCASSLGQGSNEKLFFGSGTQLSVL.

The rearrangement links TRBV28 to TRBJ2-2, with 9 nucleotides matching TRBD1. The CDR3 loop spans 16 amino acids. The germline CDR1 and CDR2 sequences are MDHEN and SYDVKM. V lost 5 bases and J lost 4; bases outside the gene matches: 8. The CDR3 protein is CASSTPGQGSTGELFF. CDR3 bases: TGTGCCAGCAGTACCCCGGGACAGGGAAGCACCGGGGAGCTGTTTTTT.

With respect to this clone: The junction shows a germline mismatch at one end, possibly a read error. V gene TRBV6-6 combines with J gene TRBJ2-1; the D is unclear. Germline lookup yields CDR1 MNHNY and CDR2 SVGAGI (reference sequence). The CDR3 sequence is 14 residues long. DNA of the CDR3: TGTGCCATCAGTGAGTCGAAGGTGTCCGATGAGCAGTTCTTC. Its protein product is CAISESKVSDEQFF.

CDR3 sequence: CASHSLGQKPYEQYF. The CDR3 DNA reads TGTGCCAGCCACTCACTGGGACAGAAACCCTACGAGCAGTACTTC. The chain has TRBV27 and TRBJ2-7; 7 bases agree with TRBD1. The CDR3 length is 15 residues. CDR1 and CDR2 from the germline V gene are MNHEY and SMNVEV (reference sequence). V shed 8 bases, J shed 2 bases, and the junction held 12 bases outside the gene matches.

The chain links TRBV30 to TRBJ1-1; D unresolved. This CDR3 is 13 amino acids long. Germline V gene lookup returns CDR1 GTSNPN and CDR2 SVGIG (reference sequence). V gave up 5 bases and J gave up 0 bases, with 10 bases separating them. The CDR3 coding sequence is TGTGCCTGGGAAGTGGCTGTGAACACTGAAGCTTTCTTT. Translation gives CAWEVAVNTEAFF.

The chain uses TRBV7-9 and TRBJ2-7; D perhaps matches TRBD1 (5 bases). The CDR3 is 14 residues long. Trimming took off 0 bases at V and 5 bases at J, with 11 bases between the two ends. Germline V gene sequence: CDR1 SEHNR, CDR2 FQNEAQ (reference sequence). The CDR3: CASSLATVEDEQYF. The CDR3 nucleotides read TGTGCCAGCAGCTTAGCGACAGTAGAAGACGAGCAGTACTTC.

This clone was observed a few times. The V gene is TRBV28, the J gene TRBJ2-1; 13 bases agree with TRBD2. Looked up from germline, CDR1 is MDHEN and CDR2 is SYDVKM. Trimming removed 6 bases from V and 4 bases from J; junction bases left unmatched: 9. This CDR3 has 17 residues. The CDR3 bases are TGTGCCAGCAGCAGCCGACTAGCGGGAGGAAGTTACAATGAGCAGTTCTTC. Translating it yields CASSSRLAGGSYNEQFF.

The rearrangement links TRBV6-1 to TRBJ2-3; 8 bases match TRBD1. Looked up from germline, CDR1 is MNHNS and CDR2 is SASEGT. Germline trimming cut 3 bases from V and 2 bases from J; bases unmatched to any gene: 7. This CDR3 region has 16 residues. CDR3 coding DNA: TGTGCCAGCAGTGATTTCCAGGGGGCGACCACAGATACGCAGTATTTT. Translation: CASSDFQGATTDTQYF.

The genes are TRBV10-3 and TRBJ1-5, with no clear D. Germline loops: CDR1 ENHRY, CDR2 SYGVKD. CDR3 length equals 15 residues. The V and J ends lost 10 bases and 2 bases respectively, with 18 bases between them. The CDR3 loop is CASRSLRSGNQPQHF. The CDR3 DNA is TGTGCCAGCAGATCCCTGAGGTCTGGCAATCAGCCCCAGCATTTT.

V and J are TRBV6-1 and TRBJ1-3, with TRBD1 matching 8 bases. The CDR3 loop spans 14 amino acids. Trimming removed 5 bases from V and 10 bases from J; junction bases left unmatched: 10. The V gene's germline CDR1 is MNHNS and CDR2 SASEGT. The CDR3 sequence: CASSPRTGPGTIYF. CDR3 in DNA: TGTGCCAGCAGTCCCCGGACAGGGCCTGGGACCATATATTTT.

There are many counts of this clone. This chain uses TRBV10-3 with TRBJ1-2, with TRBD1 as a possible D gene (5 bases). V lost 10 bases and J lost 0, with 15 bases in between. Looked up from germline, CDR1 is ENHRY and CDR2 is SYGVKD. The CDR3 runs 14 residues. CDR3 region: CATGGVYTNYGYTF. CDR3 sequence (DNA): TGTGCCACGGGGGGGGTTTATACTAACTATGGCTACACCTTC.

This clone was counted many times. The chain recombines TRBV7-2 with TRBJ2-3; D possibly corresponds to TRBD2 (5 bases). The V gene's germline CDR1 is SGHTA and CDR2 FQGNSA. This CDR3 is 16 amino acids long. Trimming took 6 bases from V and 0 from J, leaving 16 bases between them. The CDR3 region is CASSLRAGASTDTQYF. The CDR3 DNA reads TGTGCCAGCAGTCTCCGGGCGGGTGCTAGCACAGATACGCAGTATTTT.

This clone was counted a few times. The J gene is TRBJ2-1, the V gene TRBV6-5; D is ambiguous. Trimming pared 9 bases from V and 8 bases from J, leaving 8 bases between. The CDR3 is 10 amino acids. Germline CDR1 MNHEY, CDR2 SVGAGI. The chain's CDR3 is CARGRHEQFF. The DNA of the CDR3 is TGTGCCAGAGGACGGCATGAGCAGTTCTTC.

This clone was counted only a few times. This chain joins TRBV5-1 and TRBJ2-2; 9 nucleotides match TRBD2. Germline-derived CDR1 and CDR2 are SGHRS and YFSETQ. This CDR3 region has 18 residues. Trimming at V came to 3 bases and at J to 1 base, leaving 10 bases not matched to a gene. The CDR3 reads CASSSPPGGRVNTGELFF. CDR3 DNA: TGCGCCAGCAGCTCCCCCCCAGGCGGGAGGGTGAACACCGGGGAGCTGTTTTTT.

The chain recombines TRBV19 with TRBJ1-2; TRBD1 is a possible D gene (5 bases). Germline loops: CDR1 LNHDA, CDR2 SQIVND (reference sequence). V lost 6 bases to trimming and J lost 7 bases, with 12 bases between them. The CDR3 contains 12 residues. The CDR3 DNA sequence: TGTGCCAGTAGCTCCCTTGGGGGTGGCTACACCTTC. Translation gives CASSSLGGGYTF.

V usage is TRBV28 and J usage is TRBJ2-5; 13 bases align to TRBD2. V was pared by 7 bases and J by 5 bases, with 4 bases of the junction left unmatched. The CDR3 is made up of 14 amino acids. Germline loops: CDR1 MDHEN, CDR2 SYDVKM. The chain's CDR3 is CASTLTSGGETQYF. DNA for the CDR3: TGTGCCAGCACCCTGACTAGCGGGGGGGAGACCCAGTACTTC.

This clone appeared many times. The identical CDR3 is also encoded by other nucleotide sequences in the sample. The V gene is TRBV18, the J gene TRBJ2-5, with D possibly TRBD2 on 6 matching bases. Germline CDR1 and CDR2: KGHSH and LQKENI. V was clipped by 0 bases and J by 5 bases, with 7 bases between them. The CDR3 covers 13 residues. As DNA, the CDR3 is TGTGCCAGCTCACCACCGGAGGGGGAGACCCAGTACTTC. Encoded protein: CASSPPEGETQYF.

This clone occurred once. The rearrangement joins TRBV11-2 to TRBJ2-7; perhaps TRBD2 as D (6 bases). The CDR3 totals 17 residues. Trimming shortened V by 1 base and J by 2 bases, and 18 bases separated the two germline ends. From germline, CDR1 is SGHAT and CDR2 FQNNGV. The CDR3 bases are TGTGCCAGCAGCTTAGGCCTTACCTGGGGGGAACCCTACGAGCAGTACTTC. Its translation: CASSLGLTWGEPYEQYF.

The chain uses TRBV28 and TRBJ1-2; possible D gene TRBD1, 6 bases. Germline CDR1 and CDR2: MDHEN and SYDVKM. This CDR3 region has 12 residues. V lost 8 bases, J lost 4 bases, and 11 bases lay in between. For the CDR3, the DNA is TGTGCCAGCGGCCGGGACACCTATGGCTACACCTTC. Translated: CASGRDTYGYTF.

The chain recombines TRBV6-5 with TRBJ2-7, with D perhaps matching TRBD1 or TRBD2 (5 bases each). With 2 bases removed from V and 0 bases from J, the gap between germline ends came to 11 bases. This CDR3 spans 15 amino acids. Germline-derived CDR1 and CDR2 are MNHEY and SVGAGI. The CDR3 sequence: CASSYGGGNSYEQYF. DNA for the CDR3: TGTGCCAGCAGTTACGGGGGTGGGAACTCCTACGAGCAGTACTTC.

This chain joins TRBV28 and TRBJ1-1, with D perhaps TRBD1 (5 bases). CDR3 length: 15 residues. Germline assignment: CDR1 MDHEN and CDR2 SYDVKM. The V and J ends lost 1 base and 1 base respectively, with 10 bases between them. CDR3 nucleotides: TGTGCCAGCAGTTTATTGGGGACCACGAACACTGAAGCTTTCTTT. Protein sequence: CASSLLGTTNTEAFF.

The rearrangement joins TRBV5-4 to TRBJ1-2, with no clear D. V shed 0 bases and J shed 3 bases, with 9 bases lying between them. The CDR3 totals 14 residues. Germline CDR1 reads SGHNT; CDR2 reads YYREEE (reference sequence). The CDR3 nucleotides are TGTGCCAGCAGCTTGGAGAGTGGCTACTATGGCTACACCTTC. Its protein is CASSLESGYYGYTF.

The CDR3 loop is CASSASTGGGNQPQHF. The CDR3 region has the DNA TGTGCCAGCAGTGCCTCGACAGGGGGCGGCAATCAGCCCCAGCATTTT. The V gene is TRBV27, the J gene TRBJ1-5; 10 bases fit TRBD1. The CDR3 runs to 16 residues. V lost 5 bases to trimming and J lost 2 bases; unmatched junction nucleotides: 6. Germline assignment: CDR1 MNHEY and CDR2 SMNVEV (reference sequence).